Listed below are T cell receptor beta chains from one sample, sequenced in a study of graft-versus-host responses after intestinal transplantation. TCRdb's copy holds only in-frame clones and misses some; the assay was immunoSEQ multiplex PCR. The profile shows around 39,000 clones, roughly 93% of them singletons. This sample comprised PBMCs, obtained 700 to 750 days after intestinal transplantation. The receptors were sampled from a human patient who received an intestinal transplant, so some T cells may come from the graft donor. The CDR3 runs from the conserved cysteine through the conserved F or W. The D gene is left open where the match is weak. For some rows the clone size is stated as once, few or many, or as a class when expanded; others skip it.

size	J	D	length	V	DNA	CDR3
.	TRBJ2-1	.	15	TRBV6-5	TGTGCCAGCAGTTATTTGTCTAGCCGGGGGAATGAGCAGTTCTTC	CASSYLSSRGNEQFF
.	TRBJ2-1	.	13	TRBV10-3	TGTGCCATCAGTCCGGGAGTCAGCAATGAGCAGTTCTTC	CAISPGVSNEQFF
.	TRBJ2-3	.	17	TRBV5-1	TGCGCCAGCAGCTTGACGGTCGCGGGGGCTAGCACAGATACGCAGTATTTT	CASSLTVAGASTDTQYF
.	TRBJ2-5	.	13	TRBV7-7	TGTGCCAGCAGCCATAACCCCCAAGAGACCCAGTACTTC	CASSHNPQETQYF
once	TRBJ1-6	TRBD1	16	TRBV7-9	TGTGCCAGCAGCTTAAGACGCAGGGGGAACAATTCACCCCTCCACTTT	CASSLRRRGNNSPLHF
.	TRBJ1-1	.	14	TRBV4-1	TGCGCCAGCAGCCAAGGGTTAGGATTAACTGAAGCTTTCTTT	CASSQGLGLTEAFF
once	TRBJ2-1	.	14	TRBV5-1	TGCGCCAGCAGCTTGGCCCCAGATGAATATGAGCAGTTCTTC	CASSLAPDEYEQFF
once	TRBJ1-2	TRBD1	16	TRBV5-6	TGTGCCAGCAGCTTGCGACAGGGGGCGGCGAACTATGGCTACACCTTC	CASSLRQGAANYGYTF
.	TRBJ2-1	TRBD2	15	TRBV11-2	TGTGCCAGCAGCTTGAGGACTAGCGGGAGGTATGAGCAGTTCTTC	CASSLRTSGRYEQFF
few	TRBJ1-5	TRBD1	14	TRBV28	TGTGCCAGCACCTCGGGCAGGGGGAGGCAGCCCCAGCATTTT	CASTSGRGRQPQHF
once	TRBJ1-1	TRBD1	14	TRBV2	TGTGCCAGCAGAGAGAGGACAGGGAACACTGAAGCTTTCTTT	CASRERTGNTEAFF
.	TRBJ2-1	.	15	TRBV7-4	TGTGCCAGCAGCTCCAGGGGACCCCCATACAATGAGCAGTTCTTC	CASSSRGPPYNEQFF
.	TRBJ1-1	.	17	TRBV5-1	TGCGCCAGCAGTTCCCTAGGGGGGGGGCGCTTGAGCACTGAAGCTTTCTTT	CASSSLGGGRLSTEAFF
.	TRBJ2-7	.	14	TRBV4-1	TGCGCCAGCAGCCAAGTAGGGGCCATATACGAGCAGTACTTC	CASSQVGAIYEQYF
.	TRBJ2-1	TRBD1	16	TRBV5-4	TGTGCCAGCAGCCCCGTAAGACAGGGAACCTACAATGAGCAGTTCTTC	CASSPVRQGTYNEQFF
.	TRBJ1-3	.	14	TRBV6-4	TGTGCCAGCAGTGAGAAAGGGTCTGGAAACACCATATATTTT	CASSEKGSGNTIYF
once	TRBJ2-6	.	16	TRBV10-2	TGCGCCAGCAGTGGACTCACAAGCTCTGGGGCCAACGTCCTGACTTTC	CASSGLTSSGANVLTF
once	TRBJ1-2	.	14	TRBV5-6	TGTGCCAGCAGCTTGAGAGGGGCTAACTATGGCTACACCTTC	CASSLRGANYGYTF
.	TRBJ2-1	TRBD1	16	TRBV7-3	TGTGCCAGCAGCGTCGGTTCGGGACAGGGCTACAATGAGCAGTTCTTC	CASSVGSGQGYNEQFF
.	TRBJ1-2	.	15	TRBV4-3	TGCGCCAGCAGCCAAGACCGCCCAGCGAGGAAAGGCTACACCTTC	CASSQDRPARKGYTF
.	TRBJ2-2	.	17	TRBV5-1	TGCGCCAGCAGCTCGGGACTGAGGGGCGGAAACACCGGGGAGCTGTTTTTT	CASSSGLRGGNTGELFF
.	TRBJ2-5	TRBD2	17	TRBV7-9	TGTGCCAGCAGCTTGGGTAGGCTAGCGGGTACTCAAGAGACCCAGTACTTC	CASSLGRLAGTQETQYF
once	TRBJ2-3	.	12	TRBV5-6	TGTGCCAGCAGCCCCCTTCAGGGTACGCAGTATTTT	CASSPLQGTQYF
.	TRBJ1-5	TRBD1	15	TRBV18	TGTGCCAGCTCACCAAGGCCAGGGGGGGAACAGCCCCAGCATTTT	CASSPRPGGEQPQHF
.	TRBJ2-7	TRBD1	16	TRBV12-5	TGTGCTAGTGGTTTGGTAATGGGACAGGGGGCCGACGAGCAGTACTTC	CASGLVMGQGADEQYF
.	TRBJ2-3	TRBD2	15	TRBV5-5	TGTGCCAGCAGCCTAGCGGGAGGGTTTGTAGATACGCAGTATTTT	CASSLAGGFVDTQYF
.	TRBJ2-1	.	16	TRBV6-6	TGTGCCAGCAGTTACTCGAGGGACGTCGACGACAATGAGCAGTTCTTC	CASSYSRDVDDNEQFF
.	TRBJ1-1	TRBD1	15	TRBV28	TGTGCCAGCAGGGGAACAGGGGCCCACGCGATGGAAGCTTTCTTT	CASRGTGAHAMEAFF
.	TRBJ1-2	.	13	TRBV6-5	TGTGCCAGCAGTTACGAGGGGCCCTATGGCTACACCTTC	CASSYEGPYGYTF
.	TRBJ1-5	.	13	TRBV7-9	TGTGCCAGCAGCTCCGCCCCTAATCAGCCCCAGCATTTT	CASSSAPNQPQHF
.	TRBJ2-7	.	14	TRBV11-3	TGTGCCAGCTCAACCGGGACTTCACCCTACGAGCAGTACTTC	CASSTGTSPYEQYF
.	TRBJ1-1	.	14	TRBV7-2	TGTGCCAGCAGCTTAATGGCTGTTTCCGGTCTAGCTTTCTTT	CASSLMAVSGLAFF
.	TRBJ2-1	.	11	TRBV6-5	TGTGCCAGCAGGAACACGAGGCAGGAGTTCTTC	CASRNTRQEFF
.	TRBJ2-7	.	13	TRBV6-5	TGTGCCAGCAGCTTCTTGGACACCGACGAGCAGTACTTC	CASSFLDTDEQYF
few	TRBJ1-6	.	13	TRBV2	TGTGCCAGCATAGGAGAGGATAATTCACCCCTCCACTTT	CASIGEDNSPLHF
.	TRBJ2-3	.	13	TRBV11-2	TGTGCCAGCAGCTCCGGTCCTAGGGATACGCAGTATTTT	CASSSGPRDTQYF
.	TRBJ1-2	.	14	TRBV27	TGTGCCAGCAGCCATACAGGAAAATCGGGTGGCTACACCTTC	CASSHTGKSGGYTF
.	TRBJ2-7	.	15	TRBV6-1	TGTGCCAGCAGTGAAGCGCTGAGGGGTCCCCACGAGCAGTACTTC	CASSEALRGPHEQYF
.	TRBJ1-2	.	14	TRBV6-5	TGTGCCAGCAGTTACTCGGCCAGGGGCCATGGCTACACCTTC	CASSYSARGHGYTF
.	TRBJ2-1	TRBD2	16	TRBV11-2	TGTGCCAGCAGCCGTGGACTAGCGGGGACCTACAATGAGCAGTTCTTC	CASSRGLAGTYNEQFF
.	TRBJ2-7	.	12	TRBV6-1	TGTGCCAGCAGGCGAACGCCCTACGAGCAGTACTTC	CASRRTPYEQYF
once	TRBJ1-2	.	14	TRBV5-6	TGTGCCAGCAGCTTGTATCAGGGTTTGGGTGGCTACACCTTC	CASSLYQGLGGYTF
.	TRBJ2-1	.	13	TRBV4-1	TGCGCCAGCAGCCAGAGCACTTTAGGGGAGCAGTTCTTC	CASSQSTLGEQFF
.	TRBJ2-7	TRBD1	15	TRBV6-1	TGTGCCAGCAGTAGGACAGGGAAAGACTCCTACGAGCAGTACTTC	CASSRTGKDSYEQYF
.	TRBJ1-2	.	13	TRBV5-1	TGCGCCAGCAGACCTGGCTCCAACTATGGCTACACCTTC	CASRPGSNYGYTF
once	TRBJ2-5	.	11	TRBV7-2	TGTGCCAGCAGCGCCACTACGACCCAGTACTTC	CASSATTTQYF
few	TRBJ2-3	.	12	TRBV7-3	TGTGCCAGCAGCTTGACCGGAGATACGCAGTATTTT	CASSLTGDTQYF
.	TRBJ2-5	.	15	TRBV5-1	TGCGCCAGCGTATGGAGTATCTGGGTCCAAGAGACCCAGTACTTC	CASVWSIWVQETQYF
.	TRBJ2-7	.	15	TRBV7-2	TGTGCCAGCAGCTTCGGACAGTTACTAACCTACGAGCAGTACTTC	CASSFGQLLTYEQYF
.	TRBJ1-2	TRBD1	16	TRBV19	TGTGCCAGTAGTATTCAATCTAGGGGGCCCGACTATGGCTACACCTTC	CASSIQSRGPDYGYTF
once	TRBJ2-2	.	15	TRBV11-2	TGTGCCAGCAGCCAAACAGGGCTTCGCACCGGGGAGCTGTTTTTT	CASSQTGLRTGELFF
.	TRBJ1-2	.	15	TRBV9	TGTGCCAGCAGCCCCCAGGACGGCTCGAACTATGGCTACACCTTC	CASSPQDGSNYGYTF
.	TRBJ2-7	TRBD1	14	TRBV5-4	TGTGCCAGCAGCCCCGGGACAGAAAAGTACGAGCAGTACTTC	CASSPGTEKYEQYF
once	TRBJ2-7	.	11	TRBV19	TGTGCCAGTAGTATCGATCACGAGCAGTACTTC	CASSIDHEQYF
.	TRBJ1-1	TRBD1	20	TRBV5-4	TGTGCCAGCAGCTTGGAGGTGGGGTATGGTGTGGGACAGGGTGGCACTGAAGCTTTCTTT	CASSLEVGYGVGQGGTEAFF
.	TRBJ2-1	.	15	TRBV18	TGTGCCAGCTCACTGGTGACGGCCTCCTACAATGAGCAGTTCTTC	CASSLVTASYNEQFF
.	TRBJ1-2	.	12	TRBV2	TGTGCCAGCAGTGGCACAAACTATGGCTACACCTTC	CASSGTNYGYTF
few	TRBJ1-6	TRBD1	14	TRBV7-3	TGTGCCAGCAGGGCCGGGACAGGGAATTCACCCCTCCACTTT	CASRAGTGNSPLHF
.	TRBJ2-1	.	13	TRBV9	TGTGCCAGCAGCGTAGGGGGCATGCATGAGCAGTTCTTC	CASSVGGMHEQFF
.	TRBJ1-4	TRBD1	16	TRBV13	TGTGCCAGCAGCTTACGTTCCGCAGGGGGCTCTGAAAAACTGTTTTTT	CASSLRSAGGSEKLFF